This passage covers 9 T cell receptor beta chains from one sample sequenced in a study of blood T cell repertoires in COVID-19. Sequenced by immunoSEQ multiplex PCR; TCRdb stores in-frame clones only, minus some. This sample has 160,000 or so clones; more than 70% occur once, and the top ten carry roughly 2.8%. Sequences were obtained from peripheral blood. These receptors were taken from a man in his 60s with acute or convalescent COVID-19.

The genes are TRBV6-5 and TRBJ2-1; a weak D match, TRBD2 (6 bases). V was clipped by 7 bases and J by 4 bases, with 11 bases between them. CDR1 and CDR2 from the germline V gene are MNHEY and SVGAGI. The CDR3 length is 13 residues. The CDR3 spells CASNTGTYNEQFF. In DNA form, the CDR3 reads TGTGCCAGCAATACCGGGACTTACAATGAGCAGTTCTTC.

The chain couples TRBV3-1 (or the pseudogene TRBV3-2) to TRBJ1-1; D perhaps matches TRBD1 (5 bases). From germline, CDR1 is LGHDT and CDR2 YNNKEL (reference sequence). The CDR3 totals 14 residues. The V end lost 5 bases, the J end lost 4 bases, and 14 bases lay between the germline ends. CDR3: CASSAFDSATEAFF. CDR3 nucleotides: TGTGCCAGCAGCGCCTTCGACAGTGCCACTGAAGCTTTCTTT.

In this sample, this clone turned up once. The chain recombines TRBV5-1 with TRBJ2-3; no definite D call. CDR1 and CDR2 from the germline V gene are SGHRS and YFSETQ. Trimming shortened V by 5 bases and J by 0 bases, and 10 bases separated the two germline ends. The CDR3 is 14 residues long. This CDR3 is CASSTEISTDTQYF. The CDR3 DNA follows: TGCGCCAGCAGTACAGAAATAAGCACAGATACGCAGTATTTT.

This clone was seen a handful of times. The CDR3 DNA follows: TGTGCCAGCACCCGGGACAGAAATAATTCACCCCTCCACTTT. The encoded protein is CASTRDRNNSPLHF. The chain combines TRBV11-2 with TRBJ1-6; 7 bases match TRBD1. The CDR3 length is 14 residues. J lost 5 bases, V lost 7 bases, and 5 bases had no gene match. Germline values: CDR1 SGHAT, CDR2 FQNNGV.

This chain joins TRBV2 and TRBJ2-1; a possible D gene is TRBD1 (6 bases). Germline CDR1 reads SNHLY; CDR2 reads FYNNEI. Trimming pared 7 bases from V and 16 bases from J, leaving 17 bases between. This CDR3 is 11 amino acids long. The chain's CDR3 is CASTLGQTDFF. CDR3 coding DNA: TGTGCCAGCACCCTGGGACAAACGGACTTCTTC.

Only one count was recorded for this clone. The rearrangement joins TRBV5-1 to TRBJ2-7; 7 nucleotides align to TRBD1. V lost 5 bases to trimming and J lost 2 bases; unmatched junction nucleotides: 7. The CDR3 consists of 14 residues. Germline CDR1 SGHRS, CDR2 YFSETQ. The CDR3 DNA is TGCGCCAGCAGTCTACAGGGGAGCCCCTACGAGCAGTACTTC. Amino acid sequence: CASSLQGSPYEQYF.

The sample holds one count of this clone. The chain combines TRBV5-4 with TRBJ2-5, with 7 bases matching TRBD1. This CDR3 contains 13 residues. The trim removed 5 bases at V and 2 bases at J, leaving 3 bases unmatched. Germline V CDR1 and CDR2: SGHNT, YYREEE (reference sequence). The chain's CDR3 is CASRPGQQETQYF. CDR3 DNA: TGTGCCAGCAGACCGGGACAGCAAGAGACCCAGTACTTC.

The chain links TRBV7-8 to TRBJ2-6, with no clear D. Between the trimmed V and J ends, which lost 1 base and 0 bases, there was a span of 16 bases. The CDR3 consists of 19 residues. Germline V gene lookup returns CDR1 SGHVS and CDR2 FQNEAQ. The CDR3 is CASSLESAGSHSGANVLTF. Here the CDR3 DNA reads TGTGCCAGCAGCTTAGAATCGGCAGGCTCTCACTCTGGGGCCAACGTCCTGACTTTC.

This clone was seen only once. The chain links TRBV27 to TRBJ2-4; TRBD1 agrees at 7 bases. Per germline, CDR1 MNHEY and CDR2 SMNVEV (reference sequence). This CDR3 region has 16 residues. V lost 5 bases and J lost 0; bases outside the gene matches: 7. The CDR3 DNA is TGTGCCAGCAGTCCAGGACAGGCAGGAGCCAAAAACATTCAGTACTTC. As protein: CASSPGQAGAKNIQYF.